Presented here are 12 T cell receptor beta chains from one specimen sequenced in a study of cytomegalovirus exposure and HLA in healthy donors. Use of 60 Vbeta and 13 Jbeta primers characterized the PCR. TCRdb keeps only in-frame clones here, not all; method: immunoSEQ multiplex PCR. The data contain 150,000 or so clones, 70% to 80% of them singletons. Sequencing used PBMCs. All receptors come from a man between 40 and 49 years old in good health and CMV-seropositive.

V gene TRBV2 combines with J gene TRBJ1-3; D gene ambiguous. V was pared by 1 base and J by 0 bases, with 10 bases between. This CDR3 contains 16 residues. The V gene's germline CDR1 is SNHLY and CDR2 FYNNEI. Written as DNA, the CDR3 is TGTGCCAGCAGTGAAGGAACAGTCCGCTCTGGAAACACCATATATTTT. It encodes CASSEGTVRSGNTIYF.

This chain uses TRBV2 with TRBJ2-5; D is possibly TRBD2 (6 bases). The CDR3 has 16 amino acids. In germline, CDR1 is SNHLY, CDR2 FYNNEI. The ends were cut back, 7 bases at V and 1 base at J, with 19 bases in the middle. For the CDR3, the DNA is TGTGCCAGCATTTTAAAGCTCCGGGACTCCCAAGAGACCCAGTACTTC. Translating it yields CASILKLRDSQETQYF.

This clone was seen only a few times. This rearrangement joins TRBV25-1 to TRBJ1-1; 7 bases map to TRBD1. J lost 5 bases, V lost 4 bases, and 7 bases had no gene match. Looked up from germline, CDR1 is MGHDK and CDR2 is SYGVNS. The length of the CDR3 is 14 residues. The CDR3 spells CASSVQGFGTEAFF. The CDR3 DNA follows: TGTGCCAGCAGTGTACAGGGGTTCGGGACTGAAGCTTTCTTT. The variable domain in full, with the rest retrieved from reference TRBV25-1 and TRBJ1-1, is EADIYQTPRYLVIGTGKKITLECSQTMGHDKMYWYQQDPGMELHLIHYSYGVNSTEKGDLSSESTVSRIRTEHFPLTLESARPSHTSQYLCASSVQGFGTEAFFGQGTRLTVV.

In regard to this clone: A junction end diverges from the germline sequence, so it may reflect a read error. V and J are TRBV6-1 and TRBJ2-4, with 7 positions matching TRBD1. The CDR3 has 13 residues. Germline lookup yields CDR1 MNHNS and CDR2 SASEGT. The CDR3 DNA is TGTGCCAGCACCCTGACAGGGAAGAACAGTCAGTACTTC. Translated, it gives CASTLTGKNSQYF.

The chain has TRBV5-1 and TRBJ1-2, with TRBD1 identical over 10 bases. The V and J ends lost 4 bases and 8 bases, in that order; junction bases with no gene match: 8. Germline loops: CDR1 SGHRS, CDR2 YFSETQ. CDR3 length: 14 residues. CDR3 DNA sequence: TGCGCCAGCAGCGTGGGACAGGGGCCTATCGGCTACACCTTC. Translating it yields CASSVGQGPIGYTF.

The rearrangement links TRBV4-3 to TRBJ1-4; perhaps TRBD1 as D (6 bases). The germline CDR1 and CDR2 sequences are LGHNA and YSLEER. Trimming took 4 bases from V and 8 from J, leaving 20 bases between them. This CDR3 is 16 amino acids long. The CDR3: CASSRKQGVVGEKLFF. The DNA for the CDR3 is TGCGCCAGCAGCCGAAAACAGGGAGTGGTTGGGGAAAAACTGTTTTTT.

CDR3 protein: CASSRTGGVSYEQYF. As DNA, the CDR3 is TGTGCCAGCAGCCGGACAGGGGGCGTCTCCTACGAGCAGTACTTC. The V gene is TRBV11-2, the J gene TRBJ2-7; 11 positions match TRBD1. From germline, CDR1 is SGHAT and CDR2 FQNNGV. The CDR3 runs to 15 residues. V lost 5 bases to trimming and J lost 0 bases; unmatched junction nucleotides: 3.

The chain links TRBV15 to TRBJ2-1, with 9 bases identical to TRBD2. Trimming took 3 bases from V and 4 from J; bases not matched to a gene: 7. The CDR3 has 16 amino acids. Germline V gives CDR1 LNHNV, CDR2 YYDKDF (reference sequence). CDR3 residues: CATSSLHSGGYNEQFF. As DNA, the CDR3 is TGTGCCACCAGCAGCCTTCATAGCGGGGGTTACAATGAGCAGTTCTTC.

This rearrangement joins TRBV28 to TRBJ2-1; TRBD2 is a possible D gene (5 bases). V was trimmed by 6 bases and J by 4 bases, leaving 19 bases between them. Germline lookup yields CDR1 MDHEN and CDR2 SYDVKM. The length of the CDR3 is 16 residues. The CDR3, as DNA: TGTGCCAGCAGCAGGAAATTTAGTCGCGGGTACAATGAGCAGTTCTTC. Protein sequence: CASSRKFSRGYNEQFF. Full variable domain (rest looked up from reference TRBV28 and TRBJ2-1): DVKVTQSSRYLVKRTGEKVFLECVQDMDHENMFWYRQDPGLGLRLIYFSYDVKMKEKGDIPEGYSVSREKKERFSLILESASTNQTSMYLCASSRKFSRGYNEQFFGPGTRLTVL.

CDR3 nucleotide sequence: TGCGCCAGCAGCTTAAGCGGGAATAGCAATCAGCCCCAGCATTTT. Amino acid sequence: CASSLSGNSNQPQHF. This sequence joins TRBV5-1 and TRBJ1-5; D gene uncertain. Germline CDR1 and CDR2: SGHRS and YFSETQ. This CDR3 is 15 amino acids long. The germline V and J ends were trimmed by 2 bases and 0 bases, with 9 bases remaining between them.

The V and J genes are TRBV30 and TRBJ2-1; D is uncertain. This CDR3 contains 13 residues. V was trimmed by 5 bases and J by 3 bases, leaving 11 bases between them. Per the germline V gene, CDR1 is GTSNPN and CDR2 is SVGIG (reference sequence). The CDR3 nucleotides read TGTGCCTGGGTCAATCCGGGCTACAATGAGCAGTTCTTC. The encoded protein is CAWVNPGYNEQFF.

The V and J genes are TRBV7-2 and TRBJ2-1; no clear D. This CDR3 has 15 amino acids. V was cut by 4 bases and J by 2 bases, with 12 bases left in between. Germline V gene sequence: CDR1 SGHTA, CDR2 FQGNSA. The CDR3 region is CASSSHTLPYNEQFF. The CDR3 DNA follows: TGTGCCAGCAGCTCGCACACCTTACCCTACAATGAGCAGTTCTTC.